The sequence of this T cell receptor (beta chain) was determined in a study of T cells in localized non-small cell lung cancer (dated by TCRdb to 2019 to 2021). Regarding the research as a whole: The study examined T cell repertoires in roughly 240 patients with early-stage NSCLC and compared tumors with uninvolved tumor-adjacent lungs. NSCLC patients had a mean age of roughly 69 years, and 129 were male and around 110 female. The cohort was made up of around 240 treatment-naive NSCLC patients whose localized lung tumors had been resected. Broad study findings and their caveats: Uninvolved tumor-adjacent lung showed the highest T cell clonality, higher than tumor, which suggests more focused antigenic responses in the uninvolved tumor-adjacent lung. Because the study design was exploratory, TCR variables were selected using unadjusted p-values without false-discovery rate correction. Because multi-region sequencing of the tumors was not done, intratumor heterogeneity could not be ruled out. Longer overall survival was associated with higher T cell density in blood, whereas shorter survival was associated with higher clonality in adjacent lung. A median of 57 of the top 100 tumor clones were detected in paired uninvolved adjacent lung, and 25 to 35 of these tumor clones were also found among the top 100 clones of the paired uninvolved adjacent lung.

On this clone itself: Its antigen has not been determined. The sample holds no much larger clone one base away, and base qualities are not on file.

TCR beta CDR3 regions were sequenced from DNA using the immunoSEQ Assay. On the authors' methods: To compute T cell density, TCR beta template counts were normalized to usable DNA, which was estimated by amplifying housekeeping genes. The preseqR package was used to estimate richness by extrapolating to 400,000 templates for PBMC samples and to 120,000 templates for tissue samples. Clonality was defined as one minus Pielou's evenness. Tissue-enriched TCRs were identified through differential abundance testing performed on productive amino-acid clonotypes, with a minimum total count of 5 and an alpha of 0.1. The Jaccard Index and the Morisita Overlap Index were used to quantify repertoire overlap between compartments. TCR beta CDR3s were clustered by GLIPH together with public tetramer-defined viral CDR3s, and at least three viral sequences plus V-gene enrichment were required for viral motifs. This is the immuneACCESS table as TCRdb keeps it, with only in-frame sequences that have V and J called. A part of the clones is gone; compared with another copy, unresolved V genes explain less than half, and the rest is unexplained. Clonal size and the V and J genes are those of that table, whereas D and trimming came from the DNA. The sample contains 6,000 to 7,000 clones, about 45% of them found a single time. The ten largest clones add up to 3.8% of the sample.

The CDR1 and CDR2 encoded by the germline V gene are SGHRS and YFSETQ. The CDR3, cysteine through phenylalanine, is 14 amino acids long. Only the CDR3 part of the read is kept: 42 bases, read in frame from the first base. V loses 7 bases of germline sequence and J loses 2 bases, and the interval between the two ends is 15 bases. The sequenced sample was lymph node tissue, obtained before any cancer treatment. Recombination linked TRBV5-1 to TRBJ1-1; TRBD1 is possibly the D segment (6 matching bases). This TCR was sampled from a man aged 35 to 70 with stage I lung adenocarcinoma. DNA sequence: TGCGCCAGCCGTATCGGGACACATAACACTGAAGCTTTCTTT. Its protein reads: CASRIGTHNTEAFF. The CDR3, completed at both ends by the reference TRBV5-1 and TRBJ1-1 genes, gives the full variable domain KAGVTQTPRYLIKTRGQQVTLSCSPISGHRSVSWYQQTPGQGLQFLFEYFSETQRNKGNFPGRFSGRQFSNSRSEMNVSTLELGDSALYLCASRIGTHNTEAFFGQGTRLTVV.